One and the same sample provided the 26 T cell receptor beta chains below, sequenced in a study of long-term antiretroviral therapy in people with HIV. Survey level was the resolution at which the v3.0 immunoSEQ assay ran. The assay was immunoSEQ multiplex PCR, and TCRdb's table has in-frame clones only and misses some. The data contain about 48,000 clones, around 84% of them singletons. Here the sequenced sample was unsorted PBMCs, taken 0.8 years after starting antiretroviral therapy. Receptors were obtained from a woman aged 18 to 35 with HIV.

This clone was recorded once. The rearrangement uses TRBV4-1 and TRBJ1-2; D remains unclear. V gave up 3 bases and J gave up 1 base, with 12 bases separating them. This CDR3 has 15 amino acids. Germline V CDR1 and CDR2: MGHRA, YSYEKL. The CDR3 DNA is TGCGCCAGCAGCCAGGACCGGACTTTTAACTATGGCTACACCTTC. Encoded protein: CASSQDRTFNYGYTF.

V and J are TRBV5-8 and TRBJ1-2; unclear D gene. Per the germline V gene, CDR1 is SGHTS and CDR2 is YDEGEE. The CDR3 has 15 amino acids. V lost 0 bases and J 1 base, leaving 10 bases between the germline ends. The CDR3 loop reads CASSLASGNNYGYTF. As DNA, the CDR3 is TGTGCCAGCAGCTTGGCCAGTGGCAATAACTATGGCTACACCTTC.

The V and J genes are TRBV7-3 and TRBJ1-2; D is unclear. The V gene's germline CDR1 is SGHTA and CDR2 FQGTGA. V shed 0 bases and J shed 5 bases, with 7 bases lying between them. This CDR3 has 13 residues. The CDR3, as DNA: TGTGCCAGCAGCTTAACGCGCCAATATGGCTACACCTTC. Its protein is CASSLTRQYGYTF.

This chain uses TRBV14 with TRBJ2-7; D gene uncertain. V was clipped by 5 bases and J by 8 bases, with 19 bases between them. Germline V gene lookup returns CDR1 SGHDN and CDR2 FVKESK. This CDR3 region has 14 residues. The CDR3 DNA sequence: TGTGCCAGCAGCGAACACTTGGGCGGAAGCAAGCAGTACTTC. Translating it yields CASSEHLGGSKQYF.

The chain has TRBV7-9 and TRBJ1-5; tentatively, D is TRBD1 (5 bases). Trimming left V 1 base short and J 5 bases short, with 9 bases between. This CDR3 is built from 14 residues. Germline loops: CDR1 SEHNR, CDR2 FQNEAQ (reference sequence). The CDR3 protein is CASSLGQSHQPQHF. The CDR3 DNA sequence: TGTGCCAGCAGCTTAGGACAGTCCCATCAGCCCCAGCATTTT.

This clone was seen once. The rearrangement links TRBV5-1 to TRBJ2-4, with D possibly matching TRBD1 (7 bases). Trimming took off 6 bases at V and 0 bases at J, with 16 bases between the two ends. The V gene's germline CDR1 is SGHRS and CDR2 YFSETQ. The length of the CDR3 is 16 residues. The CDR3, as DNA: TGCGCCAGCACCCAAGGGGGCGGGGCAGCCAAAAACATTCAGTACTTC. This sequence encodes CASTQGGGAAKNIQYF.

The V and J genes are TRBV28 and TRBJ2-7, with a tentative D call TRBD2 (5 bases). Between the trimmed V and J ends, which lost 7 bases and 1 base, there was a span of 11 bases. Per germline, CDR1 MDHEN and CDR2 SYDVKM. This CDR3 has 13 residues. CDR3 DNA sequence: TGTGCCAGCAACATACGGGGATCCTACGAGCAGTACTTC. It specifies CASNIRGSYEQYF.

The chain employs TRBV15 and TRBJ2-7; D is possibly TRBD2 (6 bases). Germline assignment: CDR1 LNHNV and CDR2 YYDKDF (reference sequence). The V end lost 1 base, the J end lost 7 bases, and 8 bases lay between the germline ends. CDR3 length: 12 residues. In DNA form, the CDR3 reads TGTGCCACCAGCAGAGTACGGGGGGAGCAGTACTTC. Residues: CATSRVRGEQYF.

This chain joins TRBV19 and TRBJ2-5, with D perhaps matching TRBD1 (5 bases). With 3 bases removed from V and 5 bases from J, the gap between germline ends came to 16 bases. Germline V gives CDR1 LNHDA, CDR2 SQIVND (reference sequence). The CDR3 sequence is 15 residues long. CDR3 sequence reads: CASSISTVLRETQYF. The CDR3 DNA sequence: TGTGCCAGTAGTATTTCGACAGTCCTTCGGGAGACCCAGTACTTC.

This clone was seen a few times. The genes are TRBV10-1 and TRBJ1-5, with D maybe TRBD1 (5 bases). Germline CDR1 and CDR2: WNHNN and SYGVQD (reference sequence). Trimming stripped 7 bases from V and 2 bases from J, with 21 bases between. The CDR3 consists of 17 residues. CDR3 loop: CASIQIHSGSGNQPQHF. CDR3 nucleotides: TGCGCCAGCATCCAGATTCATTCAGGGTCGGGCAATCAGCCCCAGCATTTT.

This chain connects TRBV11-2 to TRBJ2-2; 10 bases line up with TRBD1. The CDR3 totals 15 residues. Germline CDR1 is SGHAT and CDR2 is FQNNGV. Trimming removed 6 bases from V and 4 bases from J; junction bases left unmatched: 5. CDR3 DNA: TGTGCCAGCAGATGGGACAGGGGAGGCACCGGGGAGCTGTTTTTT. It encodes CASRWDRGGTGELFF.

The V call is TRBV4-1, the J call TRBJ2-1, with D unclear. Germline V gene data show CDR1 as MGHRA and CDR2 as YSYEKL. The CDR3 consists of 16 residues. Trimming left V 1 base short and J 5 bases short, with 15 bases between. The CDR3 region is CASSQVSALRDNEQFF. The CDR3 DNA reads as TGCGCCAGCAGCCAAGTATCCGCCCTAAGGGACAATGAGCAGTTCTTC.

V usage is TRBV7-3 and J usage is TRBJ2-7; D remains ambiguous. Germline loops: CDR1 SGHTA, CDR2 FQGTGA. The CDR3 is made up of 13 amino acids. Deletions cut 2 bases from V and 6 bases from J, with 11 bases between. The CDR3 reads CASSLRPAGEQYF. The CDR3 bases are TGTGCCAGCAGCTTACGCCCAGCAGGCGAGCAGTACTTC.

The chain couples TRBV28 to TRBJ1-1; D perhaps matches TRBD1 (5 bases). Germline V gene sequence: CDR1 MDHEN, CDR2 SYDVKM. V shed 3 bases and J shed 6 bases, with 14 bases lying between them. The CDR3 sequence is 14 residues long. The chain's CDR3 is CASSFSREGSEAFF. For the CDR3, the DNA is TGTGCCAGCAGTTTTTCCCGAGAGGGGTCTGAAGCTTTCTTT.

V gene TRBV9 combines with J gene TRBJ2-7; the D call may be TRBD1 or TRBD2 (5 bases each). The CDR3 has 14 residues. Germline assignment: CDR1 SGDLS and CDR2 YYNGEE. Trimming removed 3 bases at V and 1 base at J, with 11 bases between. CDR3: CASSDRDRSYEQYF. In DNA, the CDR3 is TGTGCCAGCAGCGACCGGGACCGTTCCTACGAGCAGTACTTC.

A few counts support this clone. The chain employs TRBV25-1 and TRBJ2-2; D remains unclear. The CDR3 runs to 14 residues. The germline V gene has CDR1 MGHDK and CDR2 SYGVNS. V lost 1 base, J lost 4 bases, and 7 bases lay in between. DNA for the CDR3: TGTGCCAGCAGTGAATTGACGTTCACCGGGGAGCTGTTTTTT. It yields the protein CASSELTFTGELFF.

J is TRBJ2-3 and V is TRBV28, with D perhaps matching TRBD1 or TRBD2 (7 bases each). CDR3 length equals 15 residues. Germline V gene data show CDR1 as MDHEN and CDR2 as SYDVKM. V was pared by 5 bases and J by 4 bases, with 16 bases between. The CDR3 is CASSPQTGRADTQYF. The CDR3 nucleotides read TGTGCCAGCAGTCCTCAGACAGGGAGGGCAGATACGCAGTATTTT.

V and J are TRBV5-1 and TRBJ1-4; D gene unclear. From germline, CDR1 is SGHRS and CDR2 YFSETQ. The ends were cut back, 0 bases at V and 2 bases at J, with 5 bases in the middle. CDR3 length equals 14 residues. The CDR3 spells CASSLDGTNEKLFF. The DNA for the CDR3 is TGCGCCAGCAGCTTGGACGGGACTAATGAAAAACTGTTTTTT.

This clone occurred a few times. In nucleotides, the CDR3 is TGCGCCAGCAGCTTGGGGCAGGGGGATTATGGCTACACCTTC. It specifies CASSLGQGDYGYTF. V is TRBV5-1 and J is TRBJ1-2, with 7 bases lining up with TRBD1. The CDR3 runs to 14 residues. Germline-derived CDR1 and CDR2 are SGHRS and YFSETQ. J lost 5 bases, V lost 0 bases, and 4 bases had no gene match.

This chain connects TRBV6-4 to TRBJ2-1, with D unresolved. This CDR3 comprises 15 residues. Trimming shortened V by 0 bases and J by 8 bases, and 14 bases separated the two germline ends. Per the germline V gene, CDR1 is MRHNA and CDR2 is SNTAGT. The CDR3 loop is CASSDSPSVTDEQFF. The CDR3 coding sequence is TGTGCCAGCAGTGACTCCCCGAGTGTTACCGATGAGCAGTTCTTC.

The rearrangement joins TRBV11-3 to TRBJ2-2; no clear D. The CDR3 loop spans 11 amino acids. CDR1 SGHNT and CDR2 YENEEA come from the germline V gene. The V and J ends lost 3 bases and 5 bases respectively, with 1 base between them. The CDR3 spells CASSFTGELFF. The CDR3 nucleotides are TGTGCCAGCAGCTTTACCGGGGAGCTGTTTTTT. Drawing the rest from reference TRBV11-3 and TRBJ2-2, the complete variable domain is EAGVVQSPRYKIIEKKQPVAFWCNPISGHNTLYWYLQNLGQGPELLIRYENEEAVDDSQLPKDRFSAERLKGVDSTLKIQPAELGDSAVYLCASSFTGELFFGEGSRLTVL.

V usage is TRBV5-6 and J usage is TRBJ1-1; TRBD1 is a possible D gene (5 bases). Germline CDR1 is SGHDT and CDR2 is YYEEEE. V was clipped by 0 bases and J by 4 bases, with 7 bases between them. The CDR3 runs to 13 residues. Written as DNA, the CDR3 is TGTGCCAGCAGCTTGGAAGGGACCACTGAAGCTTTCTTT. Translating gives CASSLEGTTEAFF.

V is TRBV5-4 and J is TRBJ2-1; 8 nucleotides line up with TRBD2. CDR1 and CDR2 (germline): SGHNT, YYREEE (reference sequence). The J segment lost 7 bases and the V segment lost 0 bases, leaving 3 bases of the junction unmatched. This CDR3 has 14 residues. The chain's CDR3 is CASSLGTSLNEQFF. The DNA of the CDR3 is TGTGCCAGCAGCTTGGGGACTAGCCTAAATGAGCAGTTCTTC.

The V call is TRBV5-6, the J call TRBJ2-5; D is undetermined. In germline, CDR1 is SGHDT, CDR2 YYEEEE. Trimming removed 0 bases from V and 2 bases from J, with 11 bases in between. The CDR3 runs 15 residues. In DNA form, the CDR3 reads TGTGCCAGCAGCTTGGCTGTGGCGTTACAAGAGACCCAGTACTTC. It codes for CASSLAVALQETQYF.

The chain employs TRBV6-5 and TRBJ1-1, with D unresolved. Between the trimmed V and J ends, which lost 8 bases and 0 bases, there was a span of 13 bases. Germline CDR1 reads MNHEY; CDR2 reads SVGAGI. This CDR3 contains 14 residues. Here the CDR3 DNA reads TGTGCCAGCTCCTTAGTTTTTATGAACACTGAAGCTTTCTTT. Its translation is CASSLVFMNTEAFF.

The chain carries TRBV28 and TRBJ2-3; maybe TRBD1 (5 bases). Germline V lookup: CDR1 MDHEN, CDR2 SYDVKM. The CDR3 extends over 12 amino acids. V lost 5 bases to trimming and J lost 6 bases, with 9 bases between them. The CDR3 reads CASSPSGDTQYF. In DNA form, the CDR3 reads TGTGCCAGCAGTCCGTCAGGGGATACGCAGTATTTT.